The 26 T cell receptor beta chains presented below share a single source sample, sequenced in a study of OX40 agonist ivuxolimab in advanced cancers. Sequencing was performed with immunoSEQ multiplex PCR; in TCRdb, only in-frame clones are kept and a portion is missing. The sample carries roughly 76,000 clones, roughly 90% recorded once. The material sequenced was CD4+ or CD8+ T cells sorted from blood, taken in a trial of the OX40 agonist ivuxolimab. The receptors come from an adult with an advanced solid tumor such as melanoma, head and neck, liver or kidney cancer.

The DNA of the CDR3 is TGTGCCAGCAGCTTAAGGCGGCACTATGGCTACACCTTC. It specifies CASSLRRHYGYTF. The J gene is TRBJ1-2, the V gene TRBV5-6; D is undetermined. The V gene lost 2 bases and the J gene lost 3 bases, with 8 bases spanning the gap. Germline CDR1 reads SGHDT; CDR2 reads YYEEEE. CDR3 length equals 13 residues.

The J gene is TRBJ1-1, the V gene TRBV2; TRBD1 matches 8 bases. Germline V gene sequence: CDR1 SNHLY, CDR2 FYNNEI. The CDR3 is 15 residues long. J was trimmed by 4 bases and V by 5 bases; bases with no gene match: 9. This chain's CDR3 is CASSSRSGGGTEAFF. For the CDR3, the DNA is TGTGCCAGCAGTAGCCGGTCAGGGGGCGGCACTGAAGCTTTCTTT.

CDR3 DNA: TGTGCCAGCAGTTATTCCGTGCAAGAGACCCAGTACTTC. Translation gives CASSYSVQETQYF. The gene calls are TRBV6-5 and TRBJ2-5; no clear D gene. Between the trimmed V and J ends, which lost 3 bases and 2 bases, there was a span of 7 bases. Germline CDR1 reads MNHEY; CDR2 reads SVGAGI. This CDR3 has 13 residues.

CDR3: CASSFTGAGTDTQYF. CDR3 in DNA: TGTGCCAGCAGCTTTACGGGAGCGGGAACAGATACGCAGTATTTT. V is TRBV7-8 and J is TRBJ2-3; TRBD2 matches 7 bases. The CDR3 contains 15 residues. V shed 3 bases, J shed 3 bases, and the junction held 6 bases outside the gene matches. Germline-derived CDR1 and CDR2 are SGHVS and FQNEAQ.

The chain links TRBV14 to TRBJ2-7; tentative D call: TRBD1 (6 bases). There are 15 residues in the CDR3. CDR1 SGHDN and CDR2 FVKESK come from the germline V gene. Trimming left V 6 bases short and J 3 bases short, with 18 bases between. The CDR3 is CASSVTGTFIYEQYF. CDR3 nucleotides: TGTGCCAGCAGTGTTACCGGGACATTTATCTACGAGCAGTACTTC.

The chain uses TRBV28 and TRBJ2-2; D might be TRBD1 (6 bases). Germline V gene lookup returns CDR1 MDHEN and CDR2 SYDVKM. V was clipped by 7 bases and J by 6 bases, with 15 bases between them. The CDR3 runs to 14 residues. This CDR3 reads CASTKQGWAGELFF. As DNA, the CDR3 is TGTGCCAGCACGAAACAGGGATGGGCCGGGGAGCTGTTTTTT.

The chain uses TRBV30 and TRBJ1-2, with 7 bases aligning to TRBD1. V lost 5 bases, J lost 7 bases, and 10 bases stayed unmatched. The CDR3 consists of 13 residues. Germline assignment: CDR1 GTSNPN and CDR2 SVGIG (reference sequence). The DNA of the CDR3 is TGTGCCTGGGCGCCGACAGGGTCGGGTGGCTACACCTTC. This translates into CAWAPTGSGGYTF.

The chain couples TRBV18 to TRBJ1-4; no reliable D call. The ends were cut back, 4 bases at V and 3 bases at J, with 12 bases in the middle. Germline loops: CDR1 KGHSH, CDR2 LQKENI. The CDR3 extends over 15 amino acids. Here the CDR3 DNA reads TGTGCCAGCTCACAGAACCACAGCCCTAATGAAAAACTGTTTTTT. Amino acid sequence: CASSQNHSPNEKLFF. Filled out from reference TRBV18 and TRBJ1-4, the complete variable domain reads NAGVMQNPRHLVRRRGQEARLRCSPMKGHSHVYWYRQLPEEGLKFMVYLQKENIIDESGMPKERFSAEFPKEGPSILRIQQVVRGDSAAYFCASSQNHSPNEKLFFGSGTQLSVL.

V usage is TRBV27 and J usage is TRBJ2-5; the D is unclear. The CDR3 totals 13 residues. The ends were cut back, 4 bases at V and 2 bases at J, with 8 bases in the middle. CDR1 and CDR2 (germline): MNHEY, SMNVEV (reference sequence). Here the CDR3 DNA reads TGTGCCAGCAGTTCCCTGGCGCAAGAGACCCAGTACTTC. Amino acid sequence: CASSSLAQETQYF.

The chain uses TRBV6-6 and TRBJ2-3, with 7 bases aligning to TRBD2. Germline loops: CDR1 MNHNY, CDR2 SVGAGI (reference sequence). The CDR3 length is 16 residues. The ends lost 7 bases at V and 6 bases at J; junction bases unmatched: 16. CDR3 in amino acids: CASKPSTGLGADTQYF. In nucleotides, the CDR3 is TGTGCCAGCAAACCCTCTACAGGACTAGGCGCGGATACGCAGTATTTT.

The CDR3 DNA reads TGCGCCAGCAGCCCAGGACAGGGTCCCTACGAGCAGTACTTC. It is translated as CASSPGQGPYEQYF. The genes are TRBV5-1 and TRBJ2-7; TRBD1 agrees at 8 bases. V dropped 4 bases and J dropped 2; count of bases not matched to a gene: 5. The CDR3 runs to 14 residues. The germline V gene has CDR1 SGHRS and CDR2 YFSETQ.

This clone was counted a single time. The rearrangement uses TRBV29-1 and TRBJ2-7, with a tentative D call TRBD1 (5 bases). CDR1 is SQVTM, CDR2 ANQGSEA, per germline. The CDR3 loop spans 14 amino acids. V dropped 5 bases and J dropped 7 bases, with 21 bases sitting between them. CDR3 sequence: CSVIVWSREGEQYF. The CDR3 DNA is TGCAGCGTTATAGTGTGGTCCAGGGAAGGGGAGCAGTACTTC.

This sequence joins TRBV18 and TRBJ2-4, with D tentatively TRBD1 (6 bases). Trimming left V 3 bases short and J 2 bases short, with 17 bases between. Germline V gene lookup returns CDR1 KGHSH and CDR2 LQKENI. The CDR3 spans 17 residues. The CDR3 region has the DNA TGTGCCAGCTCACCTTTATCAGGGGTGGTGTCCAAAAACATTCAGTACTTC. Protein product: CASSPLSGVVSKNIQYF.

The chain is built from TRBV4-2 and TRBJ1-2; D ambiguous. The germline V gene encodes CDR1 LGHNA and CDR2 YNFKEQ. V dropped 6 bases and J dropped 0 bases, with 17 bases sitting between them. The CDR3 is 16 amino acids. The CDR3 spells CASSNPPPTANYGYTF. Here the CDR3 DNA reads TGTGCCAGCAGTAACCCTCCGCCCACGGCTAACTATGGCTACACCTTC.

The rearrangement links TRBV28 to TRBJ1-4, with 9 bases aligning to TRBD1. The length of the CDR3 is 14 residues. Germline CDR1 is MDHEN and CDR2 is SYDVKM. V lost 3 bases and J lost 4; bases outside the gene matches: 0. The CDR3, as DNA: TGTGCCAGCAGTTTGGGACAGGGTAATGAAAAACTGTTTTTT. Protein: CASSLGQGNEKLFF.

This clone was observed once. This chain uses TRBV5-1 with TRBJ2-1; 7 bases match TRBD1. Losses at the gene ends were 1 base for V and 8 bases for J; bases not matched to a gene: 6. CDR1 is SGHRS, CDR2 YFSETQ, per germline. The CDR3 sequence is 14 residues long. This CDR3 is CASSLPGGGDEQFF. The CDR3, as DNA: TGCGCCAGCAGCTTGCCAGGGGGTGGGGATGAGCAGTTCTTC.

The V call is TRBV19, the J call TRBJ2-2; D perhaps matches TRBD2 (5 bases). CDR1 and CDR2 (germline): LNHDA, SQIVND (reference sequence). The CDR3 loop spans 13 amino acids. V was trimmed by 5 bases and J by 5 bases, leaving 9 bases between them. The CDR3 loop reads CASSGSGTGELFF. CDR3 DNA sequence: TGTGCCAGTAGTGGATCGGGGACCGGGGAGCTGTTTTTT. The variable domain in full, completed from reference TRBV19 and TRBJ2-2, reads DGGITQSPKYLFRKEGQNVTLSCEQNLNHDAMYWYRQDPGQGLRLIYYSQIVNDFQKGDIAEGYSVSREKKESFPLTVTSAQKNPTAFYLCASSGSGTGELFFGEGSRLTVL.

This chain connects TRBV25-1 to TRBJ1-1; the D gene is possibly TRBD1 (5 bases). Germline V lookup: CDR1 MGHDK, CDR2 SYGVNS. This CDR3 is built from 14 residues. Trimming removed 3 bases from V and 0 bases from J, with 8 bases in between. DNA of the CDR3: TGTGCCAGCAGTGACGCGGGGGTGAACACTGAAGCTTTCTTT. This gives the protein CASSDAGVNTEAFF.

Here the CDR3 reads CASRGQGAEEQFF. CDR3 DNA sequence: TGTGCCAGTAGGGGACAGGGGGCGGAGGAGCAGTTCTTC. The chain has TRBV19 and TRBJ2-1, with 12 bases fitting TRBD1. The germline gives CDR1 LNHDA, CDR2 SQIVND (reference sequence). The CDR3 has 13 amino acids. Germline trimming cut 6 bases from V and 10 bases from J; bases unmatched to any gene: 4.

Here the CDR3 DNA reads TGTGCCACCAGCAGAGACCTCGCAGGGGGCTACGAGCAGTACTTC. Protein: CATSRDLAGGYEQYF. The chain joins TRBV15 to TRBJ2-7; 7 bases are shared with TRBD1. With 0 bases clipped from V and 3 bases from J, the junction kept 5 bases outside the gene matches. Germline lookup yields CDR1 LNHNV and CDR2 YYDKDF (reference sequence). The CDR3 consists of 15 residues.

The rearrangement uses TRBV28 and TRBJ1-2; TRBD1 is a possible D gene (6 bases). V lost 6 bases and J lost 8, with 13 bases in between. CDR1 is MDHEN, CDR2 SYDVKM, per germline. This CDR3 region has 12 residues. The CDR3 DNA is TGTGCCAGCAGGATTGACAGGATCGGCTACACCTTC. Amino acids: CASRIDRIGYTF.

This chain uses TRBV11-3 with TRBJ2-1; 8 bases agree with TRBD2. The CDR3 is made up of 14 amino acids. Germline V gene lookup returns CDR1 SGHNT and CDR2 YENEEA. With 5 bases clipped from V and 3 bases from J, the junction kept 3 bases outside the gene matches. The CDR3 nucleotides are TGTGCCAGCAGCCCGGGGGGGAGCTACAATGAGCAGTTCTTC. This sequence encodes CASSPGGSYNEQFF.

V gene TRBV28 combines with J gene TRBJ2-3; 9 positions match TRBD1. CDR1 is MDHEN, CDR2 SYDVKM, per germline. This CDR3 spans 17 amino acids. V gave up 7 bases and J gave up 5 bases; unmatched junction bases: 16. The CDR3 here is CASTPTGGAGWGDTQYF. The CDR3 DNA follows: TGTGCCAGCACCCCTACAGGGGGCGCGGGATGGGGAGATACGCAGTATTTT.

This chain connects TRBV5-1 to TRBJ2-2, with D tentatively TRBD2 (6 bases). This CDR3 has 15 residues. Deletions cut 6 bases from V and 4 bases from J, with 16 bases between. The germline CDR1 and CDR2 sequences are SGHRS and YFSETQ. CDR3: CASTRLGAGTGELFF. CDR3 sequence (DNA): TGCGCCAGCACTCGACTAGGGGCGGGCACCGGGGAGCTGTTTTTT. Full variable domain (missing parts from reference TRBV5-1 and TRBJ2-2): KAGVTQTPRYLIKTRGQQVTLSCSPISGHRSVSWYQQTPGQGLQFLFEYFSETQRNKGNFPGRFSGRQFSNSRSEMNVSTLELGDSALYLCASTRLGAGTGELFFGEGSRLTVL.

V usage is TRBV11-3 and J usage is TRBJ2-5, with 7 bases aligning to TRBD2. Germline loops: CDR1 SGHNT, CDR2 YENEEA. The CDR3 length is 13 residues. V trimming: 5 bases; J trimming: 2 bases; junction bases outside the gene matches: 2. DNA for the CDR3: TGTGCCAGCAGCCTGGGACTACAAGAGACCCAGTACTTC. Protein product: CASSLGLQETQYF.

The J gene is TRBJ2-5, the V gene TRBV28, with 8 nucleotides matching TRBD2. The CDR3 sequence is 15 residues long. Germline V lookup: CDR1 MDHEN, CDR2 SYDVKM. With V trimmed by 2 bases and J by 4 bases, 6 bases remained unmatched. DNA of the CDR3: TGTGCCAGCAGTTTACCGGGACTAGTTGGAGAGACCCAGTACTTC. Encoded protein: CASSLPGLVGETQYF.